This is a list of T cell receptor beta chains from one sample in a study of T-cell reconstitution after alpha-beta-depleted transplantation in children. In TCRdb, the PCR reads were re-called with MiXCR into one record per CDR3 protein. This sample yields about half a million distinct CDR3 sequences, of which about an eighth are seen a single time; 5% to 6% belongs to the top ten. Source: PBMCs from the stem cell graft donor, taken from the stem cell graft. These receptors were collected from a human donor who donated a stem cell graft to a child with combined immunodeficiency. Both conserved end residues are part of each CDR3. A D gene is named only where the DNA matches it firmly. Expanded clones get a size class; other rows say once, few or many, or leave the size out.

v_gene: TRBV29-1
d_gene: .
j_gene: TRBJ2-3
abundance: many
CDR3nt: TGCAGCGTTGATTCACAGGCCACAGATACGCAGTATTTT
CDR3aa: CSVDSQATDTQYF

v_gene: TRBV5-1
d_gene: .
j_gene: TRBJ1-1
abundance: many
CDR3nt: TGCGCCAGCAGCTTGTTAGGGGGGAGGACTGAAGCTTTCTTT
CDR3aa: CASSLLGGRTEAFF

v_gene: TRBV30
d_gene: TRBD1
j_gene: TRBJ2-7
abundance: .
CDR3nt: TGTGCCTGGAGTCCGGACAGGGGGAGCTCCTACGAGCAGTACTTC
CDR3aa: CAWSPDRGSSYEQYF

v_gene: TRBV30
d_gene: .
j_gene: TRBJ1-3
abundance: .
CDR3nt: TGTGCCTGGAGTGGAGGTCTAAGCTCTGGAAACACCATATATTTT
CDR3aa: CAWSGGLSSGNTIYF

v_gene: TRBV12-3/TRBV12-4
d_gene: TRBD1
j_gene: TRBJ1-5
abundance: .
CDR3nt: TGTGCCAGCAGTTTAGTCGGAGGGGGCGGCAATCAGCCCCAGCATTTT
CDR3aa: CASSLVGGGGNQPQHF

v_gene: TRBV9
d_gene: .
j_gene: TRBJ2-3
abundance: .
CDR3nt: TGTGCCAGCAGCGGGGGTTATACGACAGATACGCAGTATTTT
CDR3aa: CASSGGYTTDTQYF

v_gene: TRBV6-5
d_gene: TRBD1
j_gene: TRBJ1-6
abundance: .
CDR3nt: TGTGCCAGCAGTTACCGGGGACAGGGGCGGTCACCCCTCCACTTT
CDR3aa: CASSYRGQGRSPLHF

v_gene: TRBV7-8
d_gene: .
j_gene: TRBJ2-7
abundance: few
CDR3nt: TGTGCCAGCAGCTTGTTCGGGGAGGCCTCCTACGAGCAGTACTTC
CDR3aa: CASSLFGEASYEQYF

v_gene: TRBV20-1
d_gene: .
j_gene: TRBJ1-1
abundance: .
CDR3nt: TGCAGTGCTACCATTCCGGGACAGAACACTGAAGCTTTCTTT
CDR3aa: CSATIPGQNTEAFF

v_gene: TRBV4-2
d_gene: TRBD2
j_gene: TRBJ2-5
abundance: many
CDR3nt: TGTGCCAGCAGCCAAGTACCTAGCGGGGACCAAGAGACCCAGTACTTC
CDR3aa: CASSQVPSGDQETQYF

v_gene: TRBV10-3
d_gene: TRBD1
j_gene: TRBJ2-7
abundance: many
CDR3nt: TGTGCCATCAGTGAGTCCCGGGACAGGGGGCCCTACGAGCAGTACTTC
CDR3aa: CAISESRDRGPYEQYF

v_gene: TRBV18
d_gene: TRBD2
j_gene: TRBJ2-2
abundance: .
CDR3nt: TGTGCCAGCTCACCACGTCTAGCGGGGGACCACCGGGAGCTGTTTTTT
CDR3aa: CASSPRLAGDHRELFF

v_gene: TRBV3-1
d_gene: .
j_gene: TRBJ1-5
abundance: .
CDR3nt: TGTGCCAGCAGCCTCTGGGAGCCCCAGCATTTT
CDR3aa: CASSLWEPQHF

v_gene: TRBV6-2/TRBV6-3
d_gene: TRBD1
j_gene: TRBJ2-1
abundance: .
CDR3nt: TGTGCCAGCAATAGTGTCCAGGGGGCGTCTTGGGAGCAGTTCTTC
CDR3aa: CASNSVQGASWEQFF

v_gene: TRBV4-3
d_gene: TRBD1
j_gene: TRBJ1-1
abundance: few
CDR3nt: TGCGCCAGCAGCCAAGATTCAGGGGGAGAAGCTTTCTTT
CDR3aa: CASSQDSGGEAFF

v_gene: TRBV12-3/TRBV12-4
d_gene: .
j_gene: TRBJ2-7
abundance: many
CDR3nt: TGTGCCAGCAGCCCGATGATTTACGAGCAGTACTTC
CDR3aa: CASSPMIYEQYF

v_gene: TRBV5-1
d_gene: .
j_gene: TRBJ2-1
abundance: many
CDR3nt: TGCGCCAGCAGCTTGGAGTCGTGGGGAAACAATGAGCAGTTCTTC
CDR3aa: CASSLESWGNNEQFF

v_gene: TRBV7-2
d_gene: .
j_gene: TRBJ2-7
abundance: .
CDR3nt: TGTGCCAGCAGCTTGACCGGTCGGTCTATGTCCGAGCAGTACTTC
CDR3aa: CASSLTGRSMSEQYF

v_gene: TRBV2
d_gene: .
j_gene: TRBJ2-1
abundance: many
CDR3nt: TGTGCCAGCAGTTTACTACCTTCGGACAATGAGCAGTTCTTC
CDR3aa: CASSLLPSDNEQFF

v_gene: TRBV7-9
d_gene: .
j_gene: TRBJ2-5
abundance: .
CDR3nt: TGTGCCAGCAGCTTAGCGGGGGTGGCAGAGACCCAGTACTTC
CDR3aa: CASSLAGVAETQYF

v_gene: TRBV12-3/TRBV12-4
d_gene: TRBD1
j_gene: TRBJ2-1
abundance: many
CDR3nt: TGTGCCAGCAGTCCCCGGACAGGGAGGTCCTACAATGAGCAGTTCTTC
CDR3aa: CASSPRTGRSYNEQFF

v_gene: TRBV12-3/TRBV12-4
d_gene: .
j_gene: TRBJ2-7
abundance: many
CDR3nt: TGTGCCAGCACCGCCGGGGGCCACGAGCAGTACTTC
CDR3aa: CASTAGGHEQYF

v_gene: TRBV7-3
d_gene: .
j_gene: TRBJ2-7
abundance: few
CDR3nt: TGTGCCAGCAGCTTAACTGGGGGCCCCTCCTACGAGCAGTACTTC
CDR3aa: CASSLTGGPSYEQYF

v_gene: TRBV5-1
d_gene: .
j_gene: TRBJ2-7
abundance: many
CDR3nt: TGCGCCAGCAGCTTGGTGTCACAGGCCGACTACGAGCAGTACTTC
CDR3aa: CASSLVSQADYEQYF

v_gene: TRBV5-5
d_gene: .
j_gene: TRBJ1-3
abundance: few
CDR3nt: TGTGCCAGCAGCTTCCTACAGGGCTCGGACACCATATATTTT
CDR3aa: CASSFLQGSDTIYF

v_gene: TRBV4-2
d_gene: TRBD2
j_gene: TRBJ2-4
abundance: few
CDR3nt: TGTGCCAGCAGCCAAGATGGACTAGCGGGGGGTTCAAAAAACATTCAGTACTTC
CDR3aa: CASSQDGLAGGSKNIQYF

v_gene: TRBV7-9
d_gene: .
j_gene: TRBJ1-3
abundance: .
CDR3nt: TGTGCCAGCAGCGCTCGCCGCGCCATATATTTT
CDR3aa: CASSARRAIYF

v_gene: TRBV29-1
d_gene: TRBD1
j_gene: TRBJ1-2
abundance: many
CDR3nt: TGCAGCGTTGAAGTCGGGCAGGGGGTTGGCTACACCTTC
CDR3aa: CSVEVGQGVGYTF

v_gene: TRBV12-3/TRBV12-4
d_gene: TRBD2
j_gene: TRBJ2-7
abundance: few
CDR3nt: TGTGCCAGCAGTCCCCCGGGACTAGCGGGCCAGTCCGCCTACGAGCAGTACTTC
CDR3aa: CASSPPGLAGQSAYEQYF

v_gene: TRBV29-1
d_gene: .
j_gene: TRBJ2-2
abundance: many
CDR3nt: TGCAGCGTTACAGCGTTGAACACCGGGGAGCTGTTTTTT
CDR3aa: CSVTALNTGELFF

v_gene: TRBV5-1
d_gene: TRBD2
j_gene: TRBJ2-1
abundance: few
CDR3nt: TGCGCCAGCAGCTTATCGGGGGGACTTGATGAGCAGTTCTTC
CDR3aa: CASSLSGGLDEQFF

v_gene: TRBV9
d_gene: TRBD2
j_gene: TRBJ2-3
abundance: .
CDR3nt: TGTGCCAGCAGGAGGACTAGCGGACCCACAGATACGCAGTATTTT
CDR3aa: CASRRTSGPTDTQYF

v_gene: TRBV29-1
d_gene: TRBD2
j_gene: TRBJ2-5
abundance: many
CDR3nt: TGCAGCGTTGTGTGGGGGGGCCAAGAGACCCAGTACTTC
CDR3aa: CSVVWGGQETQYF

v_gene: TRBV9
d_gene: .
j_gene: TRBJ2-2
abundance: few
CDR3nt: TGTGCCAGCAGCCAAGGCGGTTTAGCTGCCACCGGGGAGCTGTTTTTT
CDR3aa: CASSQGGLAATGELFF

v_gene: TRBV28
d_gene: .
j_gene: TRBJ2-3
abundance: many
CDR3nt: TGTGCCAGCAGTTCCGTGACAGGTTCGAACCCAGATACGCAGTATTTT
CDR3aa: CASSSVTGSNPDTQYF

v_gene: TRBV29-1
d_gene: TRBD1
j_gene: TRBJ2-1
abundance: few
CDR3nt: TGCAGCGTTTGCCTCCCCGGGACAGGGAGATTCAATGAGCAGTTCTTC
CDR3aa: CSVCLPGTGRFNEQFF

v_gene: TRBV12-3/TRBV12-4
d_gene: .
j_gene: TRBJ2-3
abundance: .
CDR3nt: TGTGCCAGCAGTGTACAGGCGGGATATGAAGATACGCAGTATTTT
CDR3aa: CASSVQAGYEDTQYF

v_gene: TRBV12-3/TRBV12-4
d_gene: .
j_gene: TRBJ2-7
abundance: many
CDR3nt: TGTGCCAGCAGTCCCGTTGGGGACCACGAGCAGTACTTC
CDR3aa: CASSPVGDHEQYF

v_gene: TRBV27
d_gene: .
j_gene: TRBJ2-7
abundance: .
CDR3nt: TGTGCCAGCGAACCTCCCCGGGACTTC
CDR3aa: CASEPPRDF

v_gene: TRBV9
d_gene: .
j_gene: TRBJ2-1
abundance: many
CDR3nt: TGTGCCAGCAGCGTAGATAGGGGGAGTCTATACAATGAGCAGTTCTTC
CDR3aa: CASSVDRGSLYNEQFF

v_gene: TRBV12-3/TRBV12-4
d_gene: .
j_gene: TRBJ2-1
abundance: many
CDR3nt: TGTGCCAGCAGACCATACCTAGCTTCCTACAATGAGCAGTTCTTC
CDR3aa: CASRPYLASYNEQFF

v_gene: TRBV6-1
d_gene: TRBD1
j_gene: TRBJ1-2
abundance: few
CDR3nt: TGTGCCAGCAGGGGGACAGGGCACCACTATGGCTACACCTTC
CDR3aa: CASRGTGHHYGYTF

v_gene: TRBV12-3/TRBV12-4
d_gene: .
j_gene: TRBJ1-1
abundance: many
CDR3nt: TGTGCCAGCAGTCTCCGGGACCCACGGGAAGCTTTCTTT
CDR3aa: CASSLRDPREAFF

v_gene: TRBV7-2
d_gene: TRBD2
j_gene: TRBJ2-5
abundance: .
CDR3nt: TGTGCCAGCAGCTGGACTAGCGGGGGGGCTCAAGAGACCCAGTACTTC
CDR3aa: CASSWTSGGAQETQYF

v_gene: TRBV5-1
d_gene: .
j_gene: TRBJ1-1
abundance: .
CDR3nt: TGCGCCAGCAGCTTGGGGGGGGCTGAAACTGAAGCTTTCTTT
CDR3aa: CASSLGGAETEAFF

v_gene: TRBV6-4
d_gene: TRBD2
j_gene: TRBJ2-7
abundance: few
CDR3nt: TGTGCCAGGATGGGACTAGCGGGAGCTCTGGGGGAGCAGTACTTC
CDR3aa: CARMGLAGALGEQYF

v_gene: TRBV6-2/TRBV6-3
d_gene: .
j_gene: TRBJ2-7
abundance: .
CDR3nt: TGTGCCAGCAGTTATCTACAGGGAGCCTACGAGCAGTACTTC
CDR3aa: CASSYLQGAYEQYF

v_gene: TRBV9
d_gene: TRBD2
j_gene: TRBJ2-1
abundance: .
CDR3nt: TGTGCCAGCAGCACTGGCGGGGGGTTGGATGAGCAGTTCTTC
CDR3aa: CASSTGGGLDEQFF

v_gene: TRBV7-2
d_gene: TRBD2
j_gene: TRBJ2-5
abundance: .
CDR3nt: TGTGCCAGCAGCTTATACGGCGGGAGGGTTGATAAGACCCAGTACTTC
CDR3aa: CASSLYGGRVDKTQYF